This T cell receptor (beta chain) appears in the sequencing data of a study of T cell responses to AZD1222 COVID-19 vaccine. General study findings and limits: The repertoires were collected only after the peak T cell response. Females outnumbered males among donors, who were mostly white British; clonal diversity was possibly underestimated. Dominant at 160-218 and 743-854, vaccine-associated CD4 TCRs also spanned spike. Recipients of two AZD1222 doses showed rising Spike-specific TCR breadth and depth.

Libraries were prepared by immunoSEQ multiplex PCR; TCRdb keeps only in-frame clonotypes and omits some of them. Here the sample spans about 130,000 clones, about 90% being singletons. The J segment lost 5 bases and the V segment lost 0 bases, leaving 6 bases of the junction unmatched. The CDR3 sequence is 16 residues long. From germline, CDR1 is PRHDT and CDR2 FYEKMQ (reference sequence). A word on this clone: Its matching antigen is unknown.

The gene calls are TRBV13 and TRBJ2-3; 9 bases match TRBD2. This clonotype originated in an adult in good health. Specimen: peripheral blood, collected on day 0 of AZD1222 vaccination. CDR3 protein: CASSLGLAGVGDTQYF. CDR3 nucleotide sequence: TGTGCCAGCAGCTTAGGACTAGCGGGCGTCGGAGATACGCAGTATTTT.